The sequence of this T cell receptor beta chain was determined in a study of cytomegalovirus exposure and HLA in healthy donors. About the study: Genotyping of 400 or so donors showed that approximately 83% belonged to the Caucasian-associated ancestry cluster.

This PCR relied on a set of 60 Vbeta primers and 13 Jbeta primers. Assay used: immunoSEQ multiplex PCR; TCRdb lists only in-frame clones, some missing. The sample lists approximately 150,000 clones, 60% to 70% occurring once. The V gene end was trimmed by 4 bases and the J gene end by 10 bases; junction bases not matched to a gene: 16. CDR1 and CDR2 from the germline V gene are SGHKS and YYEKEE (reference sequence). This CDR3 has 15 residues. This rearrangement joins TRBV5-5 to TRBJ1-1, with 7 nucleotides matching TRBD1. The specimen was PBMCs. The TCR comes from a woman aged 55-69 years in good health and CMV-seropositive. CDR3 nucleotide sequence: TGTGCCAGCAGCCCTCTTGGTGAGGGGGCGCCGCGAGCTTTCTTT. Amino acid sequence: CASSPLGEGAPRAFF.